This paragraph covers one T cell receptor beta chain sequence. The antigen remains unidentified. The entry originates in a study of shared clonotypes between healthy human individuals. The test was conducted at deep level. Authors' analysis steps: Owing to the provision of junction-only sequences devoid of quality scores by immunoSEQ, filtering differed. Assay used: immunoSEQ multiplex PCR; TCRdb lists only in-frame clones, some missing. Clone size and the V and J calls come from that table; the DNA yielded D and trimming. Among 2,500,000 or so clones listed, about 92% were seen once. Study results and caveats: Some naive CD4 clonotypes, 4% to 6%, turned up in common across several donors.

Germline lookup yields CDR1 MNHEY and CDR2 SVGAGI. Trimming cost V 5 bases and J 7 bases; bases outside gene matches: 3. The CDR3 is made up of 12 amino acids. Specimen: naive CD4+ T cells sorted from blood. As for subset: CD45RA+ positively selected. The clonotype originates from a man younger than 35 in good health. This rearrangement joins TRBV6-5 to TRBJ1-1; 8 positions agree with TRBD1. CDR3 region: CASSTGQGEAFF. In nucleotides, the CDR3 is TGTGCCAGCAGTACCGGACAGGGTGAAGCTTTCTTT.